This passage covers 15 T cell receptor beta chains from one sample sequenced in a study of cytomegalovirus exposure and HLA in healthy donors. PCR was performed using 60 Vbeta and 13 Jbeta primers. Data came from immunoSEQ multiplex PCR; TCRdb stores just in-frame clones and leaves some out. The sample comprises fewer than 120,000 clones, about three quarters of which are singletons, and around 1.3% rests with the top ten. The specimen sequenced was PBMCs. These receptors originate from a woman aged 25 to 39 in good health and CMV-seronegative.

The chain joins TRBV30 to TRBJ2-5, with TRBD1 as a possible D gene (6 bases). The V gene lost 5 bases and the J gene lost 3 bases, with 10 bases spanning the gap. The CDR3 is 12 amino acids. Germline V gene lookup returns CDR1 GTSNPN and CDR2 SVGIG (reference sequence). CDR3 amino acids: CAWGQIEETQYF. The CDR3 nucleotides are TGTGCCTGGGGACAGATCGAAGAGACCCAGTACTTC. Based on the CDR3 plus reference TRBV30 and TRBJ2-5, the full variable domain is SQTIHQWPATLVQPVGSPLSLECTVEGTSNPNLYWYRQAAGRGLQLLFYSVGIGQISSEVPQNLSASRPQDRQFILSSKKLLLSDSGFYLCAWGQIEETQYFGPGTRLLVL.

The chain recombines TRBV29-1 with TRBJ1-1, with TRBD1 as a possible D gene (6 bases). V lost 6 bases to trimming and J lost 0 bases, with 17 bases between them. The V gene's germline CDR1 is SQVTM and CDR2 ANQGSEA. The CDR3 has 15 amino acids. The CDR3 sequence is CSVRTEMMMNTEAFF. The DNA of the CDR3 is TGCAGCGTCCGGACAGAAATGATGATGAACACTGAAGCTTTCTTT.

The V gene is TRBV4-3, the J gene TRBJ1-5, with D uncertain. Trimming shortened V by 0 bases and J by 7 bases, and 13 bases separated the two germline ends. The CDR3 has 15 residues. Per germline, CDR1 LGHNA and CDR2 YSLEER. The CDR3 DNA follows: TGCGCCAGCAGCCAAGATCGTGGGGAGGGACAGCCCCAGCATTTT. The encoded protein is CASSQDRGEGQPQHF.

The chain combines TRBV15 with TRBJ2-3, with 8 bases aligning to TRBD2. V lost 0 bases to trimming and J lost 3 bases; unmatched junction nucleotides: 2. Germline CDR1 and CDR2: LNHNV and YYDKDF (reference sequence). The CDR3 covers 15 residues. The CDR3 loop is CATSRETSGTDTQYF. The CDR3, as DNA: TGTGCCACCAGCAGAGAAACTAGCGGTACAGATACGCAGTATTTT.

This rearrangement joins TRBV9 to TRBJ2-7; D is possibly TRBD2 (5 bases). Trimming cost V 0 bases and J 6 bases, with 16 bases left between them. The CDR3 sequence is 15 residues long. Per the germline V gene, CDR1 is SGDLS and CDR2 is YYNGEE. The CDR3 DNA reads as TGTGCCAGCAGCGTAGAGGGTGGGAGAGTTAGCGAGCAGTACTTC. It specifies CASSVEGGRVSEQYF.

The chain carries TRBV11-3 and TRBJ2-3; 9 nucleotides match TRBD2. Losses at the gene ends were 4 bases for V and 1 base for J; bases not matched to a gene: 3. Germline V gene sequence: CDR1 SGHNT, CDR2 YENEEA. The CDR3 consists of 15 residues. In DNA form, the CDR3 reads TGTGCCAGCAGCTGGACTAGCGACGGCACAGATACGCAGTATTTT. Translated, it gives CASSWTSDGTDTQYF.

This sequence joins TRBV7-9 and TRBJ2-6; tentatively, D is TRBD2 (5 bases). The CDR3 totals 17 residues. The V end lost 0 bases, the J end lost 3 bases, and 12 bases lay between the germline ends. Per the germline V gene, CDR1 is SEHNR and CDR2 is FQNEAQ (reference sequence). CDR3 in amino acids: CASSLAWQRDGANVLTF. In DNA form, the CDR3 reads TGTGCCAGCAGCTTAGCGTGGCAGAGGGATGGGGCCAACGTCCTGACTTTC.

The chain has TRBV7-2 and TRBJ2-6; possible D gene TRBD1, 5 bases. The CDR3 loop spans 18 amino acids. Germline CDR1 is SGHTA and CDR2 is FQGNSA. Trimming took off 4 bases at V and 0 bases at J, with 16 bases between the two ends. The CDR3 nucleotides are TGTGCCAGCAGCTCCAGGGCCCTAGGTAGCTCTGGGGCCAACGTCCTGACTTTC. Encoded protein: CASSSRALGSSGANVLTF.

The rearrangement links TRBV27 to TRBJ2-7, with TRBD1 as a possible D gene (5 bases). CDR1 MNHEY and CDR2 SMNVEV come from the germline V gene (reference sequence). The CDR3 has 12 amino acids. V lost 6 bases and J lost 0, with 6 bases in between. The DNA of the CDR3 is TGTGCCAGCAGGGACATCTCCTACGAGCAGTACTTC. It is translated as CASRDISYEQYF.

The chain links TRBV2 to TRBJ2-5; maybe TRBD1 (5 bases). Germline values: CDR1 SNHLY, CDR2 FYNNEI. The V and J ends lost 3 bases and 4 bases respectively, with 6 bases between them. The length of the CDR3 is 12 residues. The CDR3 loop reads CASSDRAETQYF. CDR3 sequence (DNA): TGTGCCAGCAGTGACAGGGCAGAGACCCAGTACTTC.

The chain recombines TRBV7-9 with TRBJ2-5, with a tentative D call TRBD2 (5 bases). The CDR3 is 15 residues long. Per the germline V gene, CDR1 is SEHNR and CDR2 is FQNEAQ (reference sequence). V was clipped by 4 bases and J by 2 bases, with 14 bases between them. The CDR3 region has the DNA TGTGCCAGCAGCTCCACGGGAAAGAAACAAGAGACCCAGTACTTC. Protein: CASSSTGKKQETQYF.

The CDR3 reads CAIGRDNYGYTF. In DNA, the CDR3 is TGTGCCATCGGACGGGATAACTATGGCTACACCTTC. The chain recombines TRBV30 with TRBJ1-2; D gene unclear. CDR3 length: 12 amino acids. Trimming left V 8 bases short and J 1 base short, with 11 bases between. Germline CDR1 reads GTSNPN; CDR2 reads SVGIG (reference sequence).

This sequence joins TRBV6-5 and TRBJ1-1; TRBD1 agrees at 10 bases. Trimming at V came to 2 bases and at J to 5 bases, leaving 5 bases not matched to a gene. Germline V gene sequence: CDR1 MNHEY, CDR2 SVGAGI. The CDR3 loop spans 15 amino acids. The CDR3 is CASSYAGTGVTEAFF. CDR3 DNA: TGTGCCAGCAGTTACGCCGGGACAGGGGTAACTGAAGCTTTCTTT.

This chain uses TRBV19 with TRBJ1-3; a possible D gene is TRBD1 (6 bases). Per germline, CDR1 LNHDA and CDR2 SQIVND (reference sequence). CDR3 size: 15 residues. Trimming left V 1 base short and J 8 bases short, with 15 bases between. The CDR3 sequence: CASSIAPGARDTIYF. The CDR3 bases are TGTGCCAGTAGTATAGCGCCAGGGGCGCGAGACACCATATATTTT.

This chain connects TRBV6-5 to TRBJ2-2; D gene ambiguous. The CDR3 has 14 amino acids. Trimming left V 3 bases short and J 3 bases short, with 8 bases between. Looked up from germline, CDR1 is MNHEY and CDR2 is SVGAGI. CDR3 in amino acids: CASSYDGYTGELFF. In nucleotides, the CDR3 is TGTGCCAGCAGTTATGATGGCTACACCGGGGAGCTGTTTTTT.